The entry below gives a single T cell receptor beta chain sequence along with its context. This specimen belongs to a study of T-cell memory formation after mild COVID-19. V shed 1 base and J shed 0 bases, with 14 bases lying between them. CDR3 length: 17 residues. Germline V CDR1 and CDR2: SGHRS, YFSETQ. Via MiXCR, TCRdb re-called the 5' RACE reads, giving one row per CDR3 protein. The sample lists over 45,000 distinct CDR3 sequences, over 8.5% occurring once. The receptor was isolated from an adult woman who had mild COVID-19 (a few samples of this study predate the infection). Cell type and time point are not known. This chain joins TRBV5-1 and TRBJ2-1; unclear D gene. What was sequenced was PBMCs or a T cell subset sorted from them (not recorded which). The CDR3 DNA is TGCGCCAGCAGCTTGTCGACCGGCCCGGGCTCCTACAATGAGCAGTTCTTC. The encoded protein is CASSLSTGPGSYNEQFF.